This TCR beta chain stems from a study of CD8 T cell repertoires and HIV-1 epitope variants (dated by TCRdb to 2018 to 2021). Background on the whole study: In separate culture wells, T cells were stimulated with each of twenty-five peptides that represented autologous and known Gag and Nef epitope variants. A CMV, EBV and flu peptide pool, the Ebola AY9 epitope as negative control, and a no-peptide well were included as control conditions. Three Gag epitope families and Nef HW9 and YT9 were included among the tested epitopes. T cells were enriched using the EasySep Human T Cell Enrichment Kit and were co-cultured with equal numbers of autologous T cell-negative cells serving as antigen-presenting cells. For 10 days the cultures were kept in IMDM with gentamicin, and on days 3 and 7 half of the media was changed with IL-2, IL-7 and IL-15 added. A 1M T cell aliquot was kept as an uncultured baseline condition, separate from the approximately 83 T cell cultures. A total of 83 T cell cultures were run, with each culture condition done in triplicate except for one peptide, which was done in duplicate.

What the research found in general, with its limitations: About 5 clonotypes recognized the Nef KF9 family and one the HW9 family, with no responses to the TAALDMSHF plasma variant. Of the nine antigen-specific TCR beta clonotypes identified, roughly 6 appeared cross-reactive for autologous or known escape epitope variants. Only TCR beta chains were identified by the assay, and proliferation to antigen, not T cell function or cytokine profile, was indicated.

TCR beta CDR3 regions were sequenced at survey depth on the immunoSEQ platform. The QIAamp DNA micro kit was used to extract genomic DNA from every cultured and uncultured CD8+ T cell population. The study's own analysis went as follows. Any sample with under 5,000 productive reads was excluded, and this exclusion removed about 6.5% of the roughly 80 cultures stimulated with HIV peptides. A MANAFEST web app trimmed sequences to CDR3 and removed nonproductive sequences, CDR3s under 5 amino acids, and those not starting C or ending F/W. Antigen-specific clonotypes had to expand in at least 2 of 3 replicates versus no-peptide control at FDR 0.01, only within one epitope family. A frequency at least fivefold higher than in wells stimulated with peptides from other epitope families was additionally required for specific clonotypes. TCRdb took this table from immuneACCESS and kept in-frame rearrangements with V and J called. Such tables lack part of the clones; where checked against another copy, unresolved V genes explain under half of the gap, and the rest is unexplained. V and J calls and clone size are those listed in that table; D and trimming were worked out from the DNA. This sample is represented by 4,500 to 6,500 clones; about 65% of them were singletons. Clones ranked in the top ten supply around 40% of the sample.

The EasySep Human CD8+ T Cell Enrichment Kit was used on day 10 to isolate CD8+ T cells from every culture. Concerning this clone itself: The clone's antigen remains unknown. Base qualities were left out, and no much larger clone turns up one base away.

Input material: cultured CD8+ T cells derived from PBMCs. The sequence was obtained from a male donor with HIV.

The DNA sequence is given as TGTGCCAGCACCACGCGACAGGGGGCGACGGATACGCAGTATTTT. It specifies CASTTRQGATDTQYF. The rearrangement combines TRBV7-6 with TRBJ2-3; TRBD1 agrees with 10 junctional bases. CDR1 SGHVS and CDR2 FNYEAQ are derived from the germline V gene. Spanning cysteine to phenylalanine, the CDR3 consists of 15 amino acids. Left in the record is the CDR3 DNA by itself, 45 bases read in frame from the first base. After removal of 7 bases from V and 6 bases from J, the junction retains 10 bases not matched to a gene. Full variable domain (CDR3 extended with the reference TRBV7-6 and TRBJ2-3 proteins): GAGVSQSPRYKVTKRGQDVALRCDPISGHVSLYWYRQALGQGPEFLTYFNYEAQQDKSGLPNDRFSAERPEGSISTLTIQRTEQRDSAMYRCASTTRQGATDTQYFGPGTRLTVL.